A selection of T cell receptor beta chains follows, all from one sample in a study of blood T cell repertoires in COVID-19. Measured with immunoSEQ multiplex PCR; TCRdb has only the in-frame clones, and not every one. The table shows some 180,000 clones, with roughly 86% occurring only once. Sequencing used peripheral blood. Every receptor here comes from a woman of 80 years or more with COVID-19, enrolled during active disease. Both conserved end residues are part of each CDR3. The order of the fields is clone size, V gene, CDR3 length, J gene, D gene, CDR3 protein, CDR3 DNA. The D gene is left open where the match is weak. The size of a clone is reported for some rows only, either as once, few or many, or as a class for expanded clones.

.	TRBV19	13	TRBJ2-5	.	CASSSGAKKTQYF	TGTGCCAGTAGTAGTGGGGCGAAGAAGACCCAGTACTTC
.	TRBV27	17	TRBJ2-2	TRBD2	CATSLLRAGVGTGELFF	TGTGCCACCTCCCTGCTGAGAGCGGGAGTAGGAACCGGGGAGCTGTTTTTT
.	TRBV5-1	17	TRBJ2-6	TRBD1	CASSLGQGASGANVLTF	TGCGCCAGCAGCTTGGGACAGGGGGCTTCAGGGGCCAACGTCCTGACTTTC
.	TRBV19	15	TRBJ2-2	.	CASSAPQRRTGELFF	TGTGCCAGTAGTGCCCCTCAGCGGCGCACCGGGGAGCTGTTTTTT
once	TRBV29-1	12	TRBJ2-7	.	CSVEGPDYEQYF	TGCAGCGTTGAGGGGCCGGACTACGAGCAGTACTTC
.	TRBV5-1	16	TRBJ1-4	.	CASSFGRQGTNEKLFF	TGCGCCAGCAGCTTTGGAAGGCAGGGAACTAATGAAAAACTGTTTTTT
.	TRBV7-3	13	TRBJ2-5	TRBD1	CASSRGQQETQYF	TGTGCCAGCAGCCGGGGACAGCAAGAGACCCAGTACTTC
few	TRBV18	12	TRBJ2-7	.	CASSLASYEQYF	TGTGCCAGCTCACTAGCCTCCTACGAGCAGTACTTC
once	TRBV29-1	12	TRBJ2-5	.	CSVREAQETQYF	TGCAGCGTCCGAGAGGCTCAAGAGACCCAGTACTTC
.	TRBV25-1	14	TRBJ1-2	.	CASSDRGPAIGYTF	TGTGCCAGCAGTGATCGGGGTCCCGCTATTGGCTACACCTTC
.	TRBV6-5	12	TRBJ1-2	TRBD1	CASTADRDRYTF	TGTGCCAGCACCGCTGACAGGGACCGCTACACCTTC
.	TRBV9	15	TRBJ1-4	TRBD1	CASSARTGGNEKLFF	TGTGCCAGCAGCGCCAGGACAGGGGGGAATGAAAAACTGTTTTTT
.	TRBV24-1	13	TRBJ2-1	.	CATSDLQGHEQFF	TGTGCCACCAGTGATTTACAGGGCCATGAGCAGTTCTTC
.	TRBV6-1	18	TRBJ2-2	TRBD2	CASSVLFLAGGRTGELFF	TGTGCCAGCAGTGTCTTATTTCTAGCGGGGGGTAGAACCGGGGAGCTGTTTTTT
.	TRBV3-1/TRBV3-2	15	TRBJ2-1	TRBD2	CASSQASGIYNEQFF	TGTGCCAGCAGCCAAGCTAGCGGAATTTACAATGAGCAGTTCTTC
.	TRBV9	15	TRBJ2-5	TRBD2	CASSVGLAGEETQYF	TGTGCCAGCAGCGTAGGGCTAGCGGGAGAAGAGACCCAGTACTTC
.	TRBV5-6	17	TRBJ2-2	TRBD2	CASSLRTSGRNTGELFF	TGTGCCAGCAGCTTAAGGACTAGCGGGAGGAACACCGGGGAGCTGTTTTTT
.	TRBV4-1	16	TRBJ2-6	.	CASSQVAGAGANVLTF	TGCGCCAGCAGCCAAGTGGCGGGGGCCGGGGCCAACGTCCTGACTTTC
.	TRBV6-2/TRBV6-3	17	TRBJ1-6	.	CASSYSGRTSLNSPLHF	TGTGCCAGCAGTTACTCGGGCCGGACAAGTCTTAATTCACCCCTCCACTTT
.	TRBV19	14	TRBJ1-2	.	CASTTGGAGYGYTF	TGTGCCAGTACCACCGGCGGGGCGGGTTATGGCTACACCTTC
.	TRBV6-5	14	TRBJ2-5	TRBD1	CASSRQGAQETQYF	TGTGCCAGCAGCCGACAGGGGGCCCAAGAGACCCAGTACTTC
once	TRBV3-1/TRBV3-2	14	TRBJ2-7	TRBD2	CASSQAGGAYEQYF	TGTGCCAGCAGCCAAGCGGGGGGAGCCTACGAGCAGTACTTC
.	TRBV5-4	13	TRBJ1-2	.	CASSPQENYGYTF	TGTGCCAGCAGCCCACAGGAAAACTATGGCTACACCTTC
.	TRBV29-1	12	TRBJ1-2	.	CSVGGGTSGYTF	TGCAGCGTTGGGGGGGGAACGAGCGGCTACACCTTC
.	TRBV3-1/TRBV3-2	15	TRBJ1-2	.	CASSQDIRGGYGYTF	TGTGCCAGCAGCCAAGATATCAGGGGCGGCTATGGCTACACCTTC
.	TRBV29-1	15	TRBJ2-3	.	CSVERGIGTTDTQYF	TGCAGCGTGGAGAGGGGGATAGGGACCACAGATACGCAGTATTTT
.	TRBV27	16	TRBJ1-2	.	CASSALSGPGVYGYTF	TGTGCCAGCAGTGCCCTTTCAGGGCCAGGGGTCTATGGCTACACCTTC
.	TRBV30	13	TRBJ2-5	TRBD1	CAMGQKIQETQYF	TGTGCTATGGGACAGAAAATCCAAGAGACCCAGTACTTC
.	TRBV7-8	17	TRBJ1-1	TRBD1	CASSFRDRALMNTEAFF	TGTGCCAGCAGCTTCCGAGACAGGGCTTTGATGAACACTGAAGCTTTCTTT
.	TRBV5-1	16	TRBJ2-5	.	CASSLVGLPTIETQYF	TGCGCCAGCAGCTTGGTGGGACTCCCGACGATAGAGACCCAGTACTTC
.	TRBV7-2	17	TRBJ2-1	.	CASSLKFGGDSYNEQFF	TGTGCCAGCAGCTTAAAATTCGGCGGCGACTCCTACAATGAGCAGTTCTTC
few	TRBV18	14	TRBJ2-2	.	CASSPSGVGGELFF	TGTGCCAGCTCACCCTCAGGGGTCGGCGGGGAGCTGTTTTTT
.	TRBV5-1	13	TRBJ2-5	.	CTSSLEPRETQYF	TGCACCAGCAGCTTGGAGCCGCGGGAGACCCAGTACTTC
.	TRBV6-2/TRBV6-3	11	TRBJ1-2	TRBD1	CASSDRVGYTF	TGTGCCAGCAGTGACAGGGTCGGCTACACCTTC
.	TRBV9	15	TRBJ1-4	.	CASSPMTDPNEKLFF	TGTGCCAGCAGCCCGATGACAGACCCTAATGAAAAACTGTTTTTT
few	TRBV7-2	14	TRBJ1-3	.	CASSPAGEGNTIYF	TGTGCCAGCAGCCCCGCCGGGGAGGGAAACACCATATATTTT
.	TRBV5-6	15	TRBJ2-3	TRBD1	CASSPDRGWADTQYF	TGTGCCAGCAGCCCCGACAGGGGATGGGCAGATACGCAGTATTTT
.	TRBV28	16	TRBJ2-5	TRBD2	CASSLSSGSMLETQYF	TGTGCCAGCAGTTTATCTAGCGGGAGTATGTTGGAGACCCAGTACTTC
.	TRBV7-2	17	TRBJ2-1	TRBD2	CASTPSRASGFYNEQFF	TGTGCCAGCACCCCATCAAGGGCTAGCGGTTTCTACAATGAGCAGTTCTTC
.	TRBV7-2	11	TRBJ2-5	.	CASSFKETQYF	TGTGCCAGCAGCTTCAAAGAGACCCAGTACTTC
.	TRBV27	16	TRBJ1-1	.	CASSLGRLFMNTEAFF	TGTGCCAGCAGTTTAGGCAGACTATTCATGAACACTGAAGCTTTCTTT
once	TRBV9	15	TRBJ2-5	TRBD1	CASSVAGTGGETQYF	TGTGCCAGCAGCGTAGCCGGGACAGGGGGAGAGACCCAGTACTTC
.	TRBV12-3/TRBV12-4	13	TRBJ1-1	.	CASSFYRNTEAFF	TGTGCCAGCAGTTTCTACAGAAACACTGAAGCTTTCTTT
once	TRBV27	14	TRBJ2-2	.	CASSLMTANGELFF	TGTGCCAGCAGTTTAATGACAGCGAACGGGGAGCTGTTTTTT
.	TRBV30	15	TRBJ2-7	.	CAWSPLWGGRNEQYF	TGTGCCTGGAGTCCCCTGTGGGGCGGTCGGAACGAGCAGTACTTC
.	TRBV6-1	15	TRBJ2-7	TRBD1	CASSEARTGPYEQYF	TGTGCCAGCAGTGAAGCGCGGACAGGACCCTACGAGCAGTACTTC
many	TRBV3-1/TRBV3-2	15	TRBJ1-2	TRBD1	CASSEPTGSGGGYTF	TGTGCCAGCAGCGAGCCGACAGGGTCTGGTGGCGGCTACACCTTC
.	TRBV2	13	TRBJ2-2	TRBD1	CASSRQGTGELFF	TGTGCCAGCAGCCGACAGGGCACCGGGGAGCTGTTTTTT
.	TRBV6-6	14	TRBJ1-3	.	CASSLVSSGNTIYF	TGTGCCAGCAGCCTAGTAAGCTCTGGAAACACCATATATTTT
few	TRBV19	14	TRBJ2-7	TRBD1	CASTPGGPVAEQYF	TGTGCCAGTACCCCAGGGGGCCCTGTCGCCGAGCAGTACTTC
few	TRBV4-2	14	TRBJ1-5	.	CASSQGRGSQPQHF	TGTGCCAGCAGCCAAGGGAGGGGCAGTCAGCCCCAGCATTTT
.	TRBV20-1	14	TRBJ2-7	.	CSASRRQEAYEQYF	TGCAGTGCTAGTCGGAGACAGGAGGCATACGAGCAGTACTTC
.	TRBV29-1	15	TRBJ2-3	TRBD2	CSLDAGLADTDTQYF	TGCAGCCTAGACGCCGGACTAGCAGACACAGATACGCAGTATTTT
once	TRBV27	16	TRBJ1-6	.	CASSPPTGNYNSPLHF	TGTGCCAGCAGTCCACCTACAGGAAATTATAATTCACCCCTCCACTTT
few	TRBV5-5	16	TRBJ2-7	.	CASSLGVRIPPYEQYF	TGTGCCAGCAGCTTGGGTGTGCGGATTCCTCCCTACGAGCAGTACTTC
.	TRBV6-5	16	TRBJ2-7	.	CASSYSGTRSSYEQYF	TGTGCCAGCAGTTACTCCGGGACAAGGAGCTCCTACGAGCAGTACTTC
few	TRBV18	12	TRBJ2-7	.	CASSPEAREQYF	TGTGCCAGCTCACCCGAGGCCCGGGAGCAGTACTTC
.	TRBV5-3	13	TRBJ2-7	.	CARSLVTGLEQYF	TGTGCCAGAAGCTTGGTCACAGGGCTCGAGCAGTACTTC
.	TRBV9	15	TRBJ2-7	TRBD1	CASSDRDRGPYEQYF	TGTGCCAGCAGCGACCGGGACAGGGGGCCTTACGAGCAGTACTTC